The rows below give T cell receptor beta chains drawn from one sample of a study of blood T cell repertoires in COVID-19. Repertoires were generated with immunoSEQ multiplex PCR, while TCRdb's copy carries only in-frame clones and drops some. The sample carries a few hundred thousand clones, around 87% recorded once. The specimen sequenced was peripheral blood. These receptors all stem from a man aged 18 to 30 with active or convalescent COVID-19. Both conserved end residues are part of each CDR3. Fields, in order: V gene, CDR3 length, J gene, D gene, clone size, CDR3 protein, CDR3 DNA. A D gene is named only where the DNA matches it firmly. Size values are once, few and many counts, or a class for expanded clones, and some rows have none.

V: TRBV19; length: 15; J: TRBJ1-6; D: .; size: .; CDR3: CASSTTSSYNSPLHF; DNA: TGTGCCAGTAGTACAACGAGCTCCTATAATTCACCCCTCCACTTT
V: TRBV12-5; length: 16; J: TRBJ1-3; D: .; size: .; CDR3: CASGLAWGDSGNTIYF; DNA: TGTGCTAGTGGTTTGGCCTGGGGCGACTCTGGAAACACCATATATTTT
V: TRBV3-1/TRBV3-2; length: 11; J: TRBJ2-5; D: .; size: .; CDR3: CASSHGETQYF; DNA: TGTGCCAGCAGCCACGGAGAGACCCAGTACTTC
V: TRBV6-5; length: 15; J: TRBJ2-6; D: .; size: .; CDR3: CASTRDRSGANVLTF; DNA: TGTGCCAGCACCCGCGACAGGTCTGGGGCCAACGTCCTGACTTTC
V: TRBV19; length: 17; J: TRBJ2-2; D: TRBD1; size: .; CDR3: CASCRRGGQLSAGELFF; DNA: TGTGCCAGTTGCCGCAGAGGGGGACAGCTGAGCGCCGGGGAGCTGTTTTTT
V: TRBV29-1; length: 14; J: TRBJ2-4; D: .; size: .; CDR3: CSATGRTLENIQYF; DNA: TGCAGCGCCACAGGTCGAACCCTGGAAAACATTCAGTACTTC
V: TRBV6-5; length: 14; J: TRBJ1-1; D: TRBD1; size: .; CDR3: CASSYDRANTEAFF; DNA: TGTGCCAGCAGTTACGACAGGGCCAACACCGAAGCTTTCTTT
V: TRBV5-1; length: 14; J: TRBJ2-1; D: .; size: .; CDR3: CASSLITRGNEQFF; DNA: TGCGCCAGCAGCTTGATCACCCGAGGAAATGAGCAGTTCTTC
V: TRBV28; length: 14; J: TRBJ1-2; D: .; size: few; CDR3: CASSFPGVISGYTF; DNA: TGTGCCAGCAGTTTCCCCGGGGTGATATCAGGCTACACCTTC
V: TRBV1; length: 15; J: TRBJ1-4; D: .; size: .; CDR3: CTSSQGTGAREKLFF; DNA: TGCACCAGCAGCCAAGGAACAGGGGCTAGGGAAAAACTGTTTTTT
V: TRBV9; length: 12; J: TRBJ2-3; D: .; size: .; CDR3: CASSVGVDTQYF; DNA: TGTGCCAGCAGCGTAGGCGTGGATACGCAGTATTTT
V: TRBV6-4; length: 16; J: TRBJ2-3; D: .; size: few; CDR3: CASSDRAGRSTDTQYF; DNA: TGTGCCAGCAGTGACAGGGCGGGGCGTAGCACAGATACGCAGTATTTT
V: TRBV6-5; length: 15; J: TRBJ2-2; D: .; size: .; CDR3: CASMNTGANTGELFF; DNA: TGTGCCAGCATGAATACAGGTGCGAACACCGGGGAGCTGTTTTTT
V: TRBV2; length: 14; J: TRBJ2-4; D: TRBD1; size: .; CDR3: CASSETRGYGIQYF; DNA: TGTGCCAGCAGTGAAACCAGGGGGTATGGCATTCAGTACTTC
V: TRBV3-1/TRBV3-2; length: 17; J: TRBJ2-7; D: .; size: .; CDR3: CASSQEETRVPPYEQYF; DNA: TGTGCCAGCAGCCAAGAGGAGACTAGGGTACCCCCCTACGAGCAGTACTTC
V: TRBV2; length: 15; J: TRBJ2-1; D: TRBD2; size: .; CDR3: CASSEPSGPYNEQFF; DNA: TGTGCCAGCAGTGAACCTAGCGGCCCCTACAATGAGCAGTTCTTC
V: TRBV27; length: 14; J: TRBJ1-4; D: .; size: .; CDR3: CASSFRGTNEKLFF; DNA: TGTGCCAGCAGTTTCAGGGGCACTAATGAAAAACTGTTTTTT
V: TRBV4-3; length: 15; J: TRBJ2-2; D: TRBD1; size: .; CDR3: CASSQDGQGSGELFF; DNA: TGCGCCAGCAGCCAAGACGGACAGGGTTCCGGGGAGCTGTTTTTT
V: TRBV6-5; length: 16; J: TRBJ1-3; D: TRBD1; size: .; CDR3: CASSYRGQGGGNTIYF; DNA: TGTGCCAGCAGTTACCGGGGACAGGGAGGTGGAAACACCATATATTTT
V: TRBV7-8; length: 13; J: TRBJ2-5; D: TRBD1; size: .; CDR3: CASSLGQQETQYF; DNA: TGTGCCAGCAGCTTGGGACAGCAAGAGACCCAGTACTTC
V: TRBV7-2; length: 15; J: TRBJ1-1; D: TRBD1; size: .; CDR3: CASRNRGEMNTEAFF; DNA: TGTGCCAGCAGGAACAGGGGAGAAATGAACACTGAAGCTTTCTTT
V: TRBV11-2; length: 12; J: TRBJ1-1; D: .; size: .; CDR3: CASSRYSGEAFF; DNA: TGTGCCAGCAGCAGATATTCAGGGGAAGCTTTCTTT
V: TRBV27; length: 15; J: TRBJ1-2; D: .; size: .; CDR3: CASSPTTKGRSGYTF; DNA: TGTGCCAGCAGTCCGACGACGAAGGGGCGTTCGGGCTACACCTTC
V: TRBV7-3; length: 15; J: TRBJ2-7; D: TRBD1; size: .; CDR3: CASSLTRGQGFEQYF; DNA: TGTGCCAGCAGCTTAACTAGGGGACAGGGTTTCGAGCAGTACTTC
V: TRBV15; length: 15; J: TRBJ1-1; D: .; size: .; CDR3: CATSRAFRGNTEAFF; DNA: TGTGCCACCAGCAGAGCGTTTAGAGGAAACACTGAAGCTTTCTTT
V: TRBV10-2; length: 14; J: TRBJ2-2; D: TRBD2; size: .; CDR3: CATGTSGPTGELFF; DNA: TGCGCCACCGGGACTAGCGGGCCCACCGGGGAGCTGTTTTTT
V: TRBV27; length: 15; J: TRBJ2-1; D: TRBD2; size: .; CDR3: CASRVGTSGNNEQFF; DNA: TGTGCCAGCAGGGTCGGGACTAGCGGAAACAATGAGCAGTTCTTC
V: TRBV28; length: 13; J: TRBJ2-7; D: TRBD2; size: .; CDR3: CATRTSGSEMNYF; DNA: TGTGCCACGCGGACTAGCGGGAGCGAAATGAACTACTTC
V: TRBV27; length: 15; J: TRBJ2-3; D: .; size: .; CDR3: CASSVIQKSTDTQYF; DNA: TGTGCCAGCAGTGTCATACAGAAGAGCACAGATACGCAGTATTTT
V: TRBV5-4; length: 14; J: TRBJ2-3; D: .; size: .; CDR3: CASSLRGGGDTQYF; DNA: TGTGCCAGCAGCTTGAGGGGTGGTGGAGATACGCAGTATTTT
V: TRBV2; length: 17; J: TRBJ2-4; D: TRBD1; size: .; CDR3: CASSGGQGAGAKNIQYF; DNA: TGTGCCAGCAGTGGGGGACAGGGGGCGGGAGCCAAAAACATTCAGTACTTC
V: TRBV5-6; length: 14; J: TRBJ1-6; D: TRBD1; size: .; CDR3: CASSLEGGASPLHF; DNA: TGTGCCAGCAGCTTGGAAGGGGGCGCATCACCCCTCCACTTT
V: TRBV6-2/TRBV6-3; length: 14; J: TRBJ1-5; D: .; size: .; CDR3: CASSYSWGDQPQHF; DNA: TGTGCCAGCAGTTACTCGTGGGGGGATCAGCCCCAGCATTTT
V: TRBV20-1; length: 15; J: TRBJ2-1; D: .; size: few; CDR3: CSASPESMSYNEQFF; DNA: TGCAGTGCTAGTCCGGAGTCGATGTCCTACAATGAGCAGTTCTTC
V: TRBV27; length: 13; J: TRBJ2-1; D: TRBD1; size: once; CDR3: CASSRTGYNEQFF; DNA: TGTGCCAGCAGTCGGACAGGCTACAATGAGCAGTTCTTC
V: TRBV11-2; length: 17; J: TRBJ2-1; D: .; size: .; CDR3: CASSPSGRLWQGHEQFF; DNA: TGTGCCAGCAGCCCCTCGGGCCGTCTTTGGCAGGGGCATGAGCAGTTCTTC
V: TRBV27; length: 15; J: TRBJ2-7; D: TRBD2; size: few; CDR3: CASSSLGGSSNEQYF; DNA: TGTGCCAGCAGTTCCCTAGGCGGGAGCAGTAACGAGCAGTACTTC
V: TRBV6-6; length: 15; J: TRBJ1-4; D: .; size: .; CDR3: CASREGDATNEKLFF; DNA: TGTGCCAGCAGGGAGGGCGATGCAACTAATGAAAAACTGTTTTTT
V: TRBV27; length: 13; J: TRBJ2-7; D: TRBD1; size: .; CDR3: CASSIQGAYEQYF; DNA: TGTGCCAGCAGTATACAGGGGGCTTACGAGCAGTACTTC
V: TRBV7-9; length: 13; J: TRBJ1-1; D: .; size: .; CDR3: CATSSTDSTEAFF; DNA: TGTGCCACCTCGAGTACAGACAGCACTGAAGCTTTCTTT
V: TRBV2; length: 14; J: TRBJ1-2; D: .; size: .; CDR3: CASSEQGSDYGYTF; DNA: TGTGCCAGCAGTGAACAGGGGTCGGACTATGGCTACACCTTC
V: TRBV6-5; length: 13; J: TRBJ2-7; D: .; size: many; CDR3: CASRHRDSYEQYF; DNA: TGTGCCAGCAGGCATCGGGATTCCTACGAGCAGTACTTC
V: TRBV19; length: 14; J: TRBJ2-2; D: TRBD1; size: .; CDR3: CASSGTGGPGELFF; DNA: TGTGCCAGTAGTGGTACAGGGGGCCCCGGGGAGCTGTTTTTT
V: TRBV7-8; length: 15; J: TRBJ1-1; D: .; size: .; CDR3: CASSLPGQLNTEAFF; DNA: TGTGCCAGCAGCTTACCTGGACAGTTGAACACTGAAGCTTTCTTT
V: TRBV6-2/TRBV6-3; length: 11; J: TRBJ2-5; D: .; size: .; CDR3: CASSISETQYF; DNA: TGTGCCAGCAGTATTAGCGAGACCCAGTACTTC
V: TRBV4-1; length: 15; J: TRBJ1-4; D: TRBD1; size: .; CDR3: CASSQESGGDEKLFF; DNA: TGCGCCAGCAGCCAAGAGTCAGGGGGCGATGAAAAACTGTTTTTT
V: TRBV11-2; length: 17; J: TRBJ2-1; D: TRBD2; size: .; CDR3: CASSQISGGPSYNEQFF; DNA: TGTGCCAGCAGCCAGATTTCGGGGGGGCCCTCCTACAATGAGCAGTTCTTC
V: TRBV6-5; length: 15; J: TRBJ1-5; D: .; size: .; CDR3: CASRPDRTRGQPQHF; DNA: TGTGCCAGCAGGCCCGACAGGACCCGGGGACAGCCCCAGCATTTT
V: TRBV6-6; length: 12; J: TRBJ1-2; D: .; size: many; CDR3: CASSSLSYGYTF; DNA: TGTGCCAGCAGTTCCCTAAGCTATGGCTACACCTTC
V: TRBV12-2; length: 14; J: TRBJ2-7; D: .; size: .; CDR3: CASRFLSEAYEQYF; DNA: TGTGCAAGTCGCTTTCTCAGTGAGGCCTACGAGCAGTACTTC
V: TRBV3-1/TRBV3-2; length: 15; J: TRBJ2-5; D: TRBD1; size: .; CDR3: CASSQRGRDRETQYF; DNA: TGTGCCAGCAGCCAAAGAGGCCGGGACAGAGAGACCCAGTACTTC
V: TRBV3-1/TRBV3-2; length: 15; J: TRBJ2-4; D: TRBD1; size: .; CDR3: CASSRQGQAKNIQYF; DNA: TGTGCCAGCAGCCGACAGGGACAGGCCAAAAACATTCAGTACTTC
V: TRBV6-5; length: 15; J: TRBJ1-4; D: .; size: .; CDR3: CASSRQGASNEKLFF; DNA: TGTGCCAGCAGTAGGCAAGGGGCCTCTAATGAAAAACTGTTTTTT
V: TRBV19; length: 16; J: TRBJ1-5; D: .; size: .; CDR3: CASSIDRLDNNQPQHF; DNA: TGTGCCAGTAGTATAGATCGGTTGGACAACAATCAGCCCCAGCATTTT
V: TRBV3-1/TRBV3-2; length: 18; J: TRBJ2-7; D: .; size: .; CDR3: CASSPRAKRGGGTYEQYF; DNA: TGTGCCAGCAGCCCTAGGGCCAAAAGGGGAGGGGGGACCTACGAGCAGTACTTC